Presented here are 10 T cell receptor beta chains from one specimen sequenced in a study of technical replicates of blood from a handful of donors. Repertoires were generated with immunoSEQ multiplex PCR, while TCRdb's copy carries only in-frame clones and drops some. The sample lists under 110,000 clones; roughly 95% were seen once. Material: T cells isolated from PBMCs. These receptors all come from a human donor in good health.

The chain joins TRBV28 to TRBJ2-1; 7 positions match TRBD2. This CDR3 has 15 residues. Per the germline V gene, CDR1 is MDHEN and CDR2 is SYDVKM. Trimming took 6 bases from V and 7 from J; bases not matched to a gene: 12. The CDR3 DNA reads as TGTGCCAGCAGCCTTAGCGGGTATGGAGTAAATGAGCAGTTCTTC. It specifies CASSLSGYGVNEQFF.

The chain combines TRBV6-5 with TRBJ1-6, with 7 positions matching TRBD1. Germline CDR1 is MNHEY and CDR2 is SVGAGI. The CDR3 extends over 14 amino acids. V shed 8 bases and J 8 bases; nucleotides not matched to a gene: 9. Written as DNA, the CDR3 is TGTGCCAGCCTACCCTATACAGGGGATTCACCCCTCCACTTT. It specifies CASLPYTGDSPLHF.

In its sample, this clone was seen once. The CDR3, as DNA: TGCGCCAGCAGTGAGACAATACGTGCTGATTCACCCCTCCACTTT. Encoded protein: CASSETIRADSPLHF. This chain joins TRBV10-1 and TRBJ1-6, with no clear D. Between the trimmed V and J ends, which lost 2 bases and 8 bases, there was a span of 13 bases. Germline lookup yields CDR1 WNHNN and CDR2 SYGVQD (reference sequence). This CDR3 has 15 amino acids.

The J gene is TRBJ1-1, the V gene TRBV19, with TRBD1 identical over 10 bases. Unmatched junction bases numbered 8, after V lost 6 bases and J lost 4 bases. This CDR3 has 15 amino acids. The germline V gene has CDR1 LNHDA and CDR2 SQIVND (reference sequence). The DNA of the CDR3 is TGTGCCAGTAGGTACGACAGGGGGCTAGGCACTGAAGCTTTCTTT. Protein: CASRYDRGLGTEAFF.

The gene calls are TRBV5-5 and TRBJ2-2; 12 nucleotides agree with TRBD2. The CDR3 contains 15 residues. Germline lookup yields CDR1 SGHKS and CDR2 YYEKEE (reference sequence). With 4 bases clipped from V and 4 bases from J, the junction kept 2 bases outside the gene matches. This chain's CDR3 is CASSTGLAGTGELFF. Written as DNA, the CDR3 is TGTGCCAGCAGCACGGGACTAGCGGGCACCGGGGAGCTGTTTTTT.

This rearrangement joins TRBV15 to TRBJ1-5, with a weak D call TRBD1 (5 bases). The V end was cut by 5 bases, the J end by 0 bases, with 23 bases between. The CDR3 has 19 residues. In germline, CDR1 is LNHNV, CDR2 YYDKDF (reference sequence). CDR3 in DNA: TGTGCCACCAGCCCTTCTTACCGCGGGTGGGGGGATAGCAATCAGCCCCAGCATTTT. Its translation: CATSPSYRGWGDSNQPQHF.

V usage is TRBV12-5 and J usage is TRBJ2-1; possibly TRBD2 for D (6 bases). The CDR3 runs to 15 residues. V lost 2 bases, J lost 3 bases, and 11 bases lay in between. Germline V gene lookup returns CDR1 LGHNT and CDR2 FRNRAP. The CDR3 DNA follows: TGTGCTAGTGGTTTGCGGCGGGGATTCTACAATGAGCAGTTCTTC. This encodes CASGLRRGFYNEQFF.

The rearrangement joins TRBV15 to TRBJ2-7, with 10 bases lining up with TRBD2. The length of the CDR3 is 13 residues. Germline values: CDR1 LNHNV, CDR2 YYDKDF (reference sequence). V gave up 9 bases and J gave up 4 bases; unmatched junction bases: 6. Here the CDR3 reads CATAGTSDYEQYF. Here the CDR3 DNA reads TGTGCCACGGCCGGGACTAGCGATTACGAGCAGTACTTC.

The rearrangement uses TRBV19 and TRBJ2-7; 7 bases align to TRBD1. Trimming removed 2 bases from V and 4 bases from J; junction bases left unmatched: 5. Germline V gives CDR1 LNHDA, CDR2 SQIVND (reference sequence). The CDR3 sequence is 14 residues long. CDR3 nucleotide sequence: TGTGCCAGTAGTATATTAGGGGGCAAATACGAGCAGTACTTC. Protein sequence: CASSILGGKYEQYF.

The chain has TRBV6-6 and TRBJ2-1, with 9 nucleotides matching TRBD2. The V segment lost 0 bases and the J segment 4 bases; nucleotides outside the gene matches: 4. There are 16 residues in the CDR3. Germline V gives CDR1 MNHNY, CDR2 SVGAGI (reference sequence). The CDR3: CASSYSTSGLYNEQFF. The CDR3 coding sequence is TGTGCCAGCAGTTACTCGACTAGCGGCCTTTACAATGAGCAGTTCTTC.